The present entry profiles one TCR beta chain with its context. The data derive from a study of blood T cell repertoires in COVID-19. Germline loops: CDR1 SQVTM, CDR2 ANQGSEA. The CDR3 has 13 amino acids. The J segment lost 6 bases and the V segment lost 6 bases, leaving 7 bases of the junction unmatched. Here immunoSEQ multiplex PCR was the method, and the copy in TCRdb shows in-frame clones only, minus some. This table has roughly 200,000 clones, under 90% appearing once. Sequencing input: peripheral blood. The sequence came from an elderly woman with COVID-19, enrolled during active disease. This chain joins TRBV29-1 and TRBJ1-4, with 7 nucleotides matching TRBD1. The DNA for the CDR3 is TGCAGCGTCCACGACAGGGTTGATGAAAAACTGTTTTTT. Residues: CSVHDRVDEKLFF.